This paragraph reports one TCR beta chain. This sample was included in a study of PD-L1 blockade in urothelial cancer. Study-level information: Males with bladder-origin urothelial cancer made up about 85% of the 29 patients. Reported median T cell count for blood samples was some 140,000.

Time point denoted: peripheral blood 6 weeks after treatment start. Templates that were synthetic TCR analogs were spiked into each PCR. The repertoire was sequenced with immunoSEQ multiplex PCR; TCRdb's copy has only in-frame clones and lacks some. The sample has 75,000 to 100,000 clones, less than 90% seen once. The sequencing used PBMCs, collected around atezolizumab (anti-PD-L1) treatment. This clonotype originated in a man in his 70s with urothelial cancer.

The CDR3 spells CASSISSAQETQYF. The CDR3 coding sequence is TGTGCCAGTAGTATATCCAGCGCTCAAGAGACCCAGTACTTC. This chain joins TRBV19 and TRBJ2-5; D gene unclear. The germline V and J ends were trimmed by 2 bases and 2 bases, with 9 bases remaining between them. Germline V lookup: CDR1 LNHDA, CDR2 SQIVND (reference sequence). The CDR3 extends over 14 amino acids.